The 11 T cell receptor beta chains given below trace back to one sample, sequenced in a study of identical twins' blood T cells. TCRdb re-derived calls from the 5' RACE reads in MiXCR, one entry per CDR3 protein. The data hold roughly 340,000 distinct CDR3 sequences, with 25% to 35% observed a single time. The sample taken for sequencing was PBMCs. Source of these receptors: a woman aged 18-55 years in good health.

This clonotype appeared many times. This chain uses TRBV2 with TRBJ1-5; D unclear. The germline V and J ends were trimmed by 3 bases and 4 bases, with 19 bases remaining between them. CDR1 and CDR2 from the germline V gene are SNHLY and FYNNEI. The CDR3 consists of 17 residues. The CDR3 region is CASSDKGKGSSNQPQHF. In DNA form, the CDR3 reads TGTGCCAGCAGTGACAAGGGTAAAGGGTCGTCAAATCAGCCCCAGCATTTT.

Note on this clonotype: Mismatch with germline at one junction end may stem from a read error. This rearrangement joins TRBV7-9 to TRBJ2-1; D gene unclear. Germline V lookup: CDR1 SEHNR, CDR2 FQNEAQ (reference sequence). The CDR3 has 15 amino acids. CDR3 residues: CASSEFWANHNERFF. CDR3 DNA: TGTGCCAGCAGCGAATTCTGGGCTAATCACAATGAGCGGTTCTTC.

In this sample, this clonotype turned up many times. The chain combines TRBV29-1 with TRBJ1-2; D remains unclear. The germline V gene has CDR1 SQVTM and CDR2 ANQGSEA. The germline V and J ends were trimmed by 3 bases and 7 bases, with 12 bases remaining between them. The CDR3 has 12 amino acids. CDR3 bases: TGCAGCGTTGACGGGGTAGGAAGTGGCTACACCTTC. This gives the protein CSVDGVGSGYTF.

This clonotype was recorded at least ten times. CDR3 in DNA: TGTGCCAGCAGCTTGACCGGGACTGCAAATACGCAGTATTTT. Residues: CASSLTGTANTQYF. The chain joins TRBV7-2 to TRBJ2-3, with D perhaps matching TRBD2 (6 bases). Trimming pared 3 bases from V and 7 bases from J, leaving 14 bases between. This CDR3 contains 14 residues. From germline, CDR1 is SGHTA and CDR2 FQGNSA.

This chain's CDR3 is CASSLLTGSSGNTIYF. The CDR3 nucleotides are TGCGCCAGCAGCCTTCTGACTGGGAGCTCTGGAAACACCATATATTTT. The V gene is TRBV5-1, the J gene TRBJ1-3, with D unresolved. CDR1 and CDR2 (germline): SGHRS, YFSETQ. The CDR3 covers 16 residues. Trimming removed 4 bases from V and 0 bases from J, with 14 bases in between. Using reference TRBV5-1 and TRBJ1-3 for the parts outside the CDR3, the full variable domain is KAGVTQTPRYLIKTRGQQVTLSCSPISGHRSVSWYQQTPGQGLQFLFEYFSETQRNKGNFPGRFSGRQFSNSRSEMNVSTLELGDSALYLCASSLLTGSSGNTIYFGEGSWLTVV.

The V and J genes are TRBV11-2 and TRBJ2-3; D perhaps matches TRBD2 (6 bases). The CDR3 totals 11 residues. The germline V and J ends were trimmed by 10 bases and 10 bases, with 15 bases remaining between them. Germline CDR1 and CDR2: SGHAT and FQNNGV. CDR3 protein: CAILEGRAQYF. The DNA of the CDR3 is TGTGCCATCCTGGAGGGCCGGGCGCAGTATTTT.

In this sample, this clonotype turned up a few times. The chain links TRBV5-5 to TRBJ2-1; the D gene is possibly TRBD1 (5 bases). V lost 2 bases to trimming and J lost 3 bases, with 12 bases between them. The CDR3 is 15 amino acids. Germline V gives CDR1 SGHKS, CDR2 YYEKEE (reference sequence). The CDR3, as DNA: TGTGCCAGCAGCTTTCAAGGGGCTGGCTACAATGAGCAGTTCTTC. As protein: CASSFQGAGYNEQFF.

The V and J genes are TRBV20-1 and TRBJ2-7, with TRBD1 identical over 8 bases. CDR1 and CDR2 from the germline V gene are DFQATT and SNEGSKA (reference sequence). The CDR3 totals 12 residues. J was trimmed by 5 bases and V by 5 bases; bases with no gene match: 5. The CDR3 bases are TGCAGTGCTCGACAGGGGATGCACGAGCAGTACTTC. Amino acid sequence: CSARQGMHEQYF.

The chain joins TRBV7-2 to TRBJ2-1; D gene ambiguous. CDR1 is SGHTA, CDR2 FQGNSA, per germline. There are 13 residues in the CDR3. V dropped 3 bases and J dropped 3 bases, with 6 bases sitting between them. The CDR3 spells CASSFPNYNEQFF. The DNA of the CDR3 is TGTGCCAGCAGCTTCCCCAACTACAATGAGCAGTTCTTC.

On this clonotype itself: It may be a read error: a sequence one base away is much more abundant. The chain carries TRBV6-5 and TRBJ1-1; no definite D call. Per germline, CDR1 MNHEY and CDR2 SVGAGI. This CDR3 is built from 14 residues. The CDR3 region is CANSYGVASNEAFF. The CDR3 region has the DNA TGTGCCAACAGTTACGGGGTCGCTTCAAATGAAGCTTTCTTT.

This sequence joins TRBV19 and TRBJ1-5; D possibly corresponds to TRBD1 (6 bases). V dropped 4 bases and J dropped 7 bases, with 14 bases sitting between them. Germline CDR1 LNHDA, CDR2 SQIVND (reference sequence). The CDR3 runs to 14 residues. The chain's CDR3 is CASSTMGANQPQHF. DNA for the CDR3: TGTGCCAGTAGTACCATGGGGGCGAACCAGCCCCAGCATTTT.